This TCR beta chain is drawn from a study of T cell responses to AZD1222 COVID-19 vaccine. The protocol was immunoSEQ multiplex PCR, while the TCRdb copy is restricted to in-frame clones and leaves out a portion. Its table records over 140,000 clones. Sequenced sample: peripheral blood. This sequence was found in an adult in good health.

The CDR3 DNA is TGTGCCAGCAGCCAAGATCTTGGAAACACCATATATTTT. This sequence encodes CASSQDLGNTIYF. The V call is TRBV3-1 (or the pseudogene TRBV3-2), the J call TRBJ1-3; the D is unclear. Germline V gives CDR1 LGHDT, CDR2 YNNKEL (reference sequence). V lost 0 bases and J lost 3, with 3 bases in between. The CDR3 sequence is 13 residues long.